The sample holds a few counts of the clone carrying this T cell receptor beta chain. Its antigen is still unknown. The data derive from a study of identical twins. Findings of the study overall: The authors noted that invariant MAIT and iNKT cells could partly confound zero-insertion analyses.

MiXCR, run by TCRdb on the 5' RACE reads, gives a single entry per CDR3 protein. The sample carries roughly 230,000 distinct CDR3 sequences, about 8% recorded once. Only healthy Caucasians were enrolled as donors. CDR1 and CDR2 (germline): LGHNA, YNFKEQ. This CDR3 comprises 15 residues. Trimming took 1 base from V and 5 from J; bases not matched to a gene: 8. These data are also associated with another study on yellow fever vaccine responses in identical twins.

This chain connects TRBV4-2 to TRBJ2-7; 7 nucleotides line up with TRBD2. Specimen: CD8+ T cells sorted from blood. This sequence originates from a woman younger than 30 in good health. The CDR3 DNA follows: TGTGCCAGCAGCCAAGTTAGGGGAGGGTTCCACGAGCAGTACTTC. This sequence encodes CASSQVRGGFHEQYF.